This TCR beta chain is from a study of cytomegalovirus exposure and HLA in healthy donors. Study observations and caveats: Upon later analysis, TCR association rates were observed to vary by HLA locus, being highest for DRB1 and lowest for HLA-C. The study labeled around 160 TCR beta chains cytomegalovirus-associated.

The J segment lost 0 bases and the V segment lost 5 bases, leaving 7 bases of the junction unmatched. This CDR3 has 16 residues. Per the germline V gene, CDR1 is MDHEN and CDR2 is SYDVKM. This clone appeared once. What it binds is unknown. The PCR had 60 Vbeta and 13 Jbeta primers. The assay was immunoSEQ multiplex PCR, and TCRdb's table has in-frame clones only and misses some. The sample has approximately 86,000 clones; roughly 85% are singletons. Sequenced input: PBMCs. This receptor was taken from a man between 35 and 55 years old in good health and CMV-seropositive. This chain links TRBV28 with TRBJ2-5; 9 bases agree with TRBD1. In DNA form, the CDR3 reads TGTGCCAGCAGTACTCCGACAGGGGGGAACCAAGAGACCCAGTACTTC. It yields the protein CASSTPTGGNQETQYF.